This is a list of T cell receptor beta chains from one sample in a study of blood T cells in healthy people across ages. TCRdb called the 5' RACE reads again in MiXCR, with one record for every CDR3 protein. This table has some 1.1 million distinct CDR3 sequences, under 40% appearing once. Sequenced: blood. All receptors derive from a man between 18 and 29 years old in good health. The CDR3 runs from the conserved cysteine through the conserved F or W. Only some rows state a clone size, as once, few, many or a class for expanded clones.

TRBV7-2,-,TRBJ1-1,CASSLEWGRRDEAFF
TRBV10-3,-,TRBJ2-1,CAISEGGGFGQFF
TRBV11-2,-,TRBJ2-3,CASSPPGTGGTDTQYF
TRBV7-9,-,TRBJ2-3,CASSTRPQQGAPTDTQYF
TRBV3-1,-,TRBJ1-1,CASSQGSSHTAFF
TRBV9,-,TRBJ2-7,CASSVAWTGGDLSSYEQYF
TRBV10-3,few,TRBJ2-5,CAISESGTGGKETQYF
TRBV27,few,TRBJ2-6,CASSSGQGLPNVLTF
TRBV6-1,-,TRBJ1-6,CASSEQGTNSPLHF
TRBV7-2,-,TRBJ2-3,CASSLGAGSPSTDTQYF
TRBV7-2,few,TRBJ1-4,CASSLEGRTPEKLFF
TRBV5-5,-,TRBJ2-5,CASSPPRGGGLETQYF
TRBV12-3/TRBV12-4,once,TRBJ1-6,CASSLKGFWPLHF
TRBV20-1,once,TRBJ1-5,CSARDLYKGQNNQPQHF
TRBV20-1,few,TRBJ2-3,CSARDFLGTSGGGTDTQYF
TRBV7-8,-,TRBJ1-2,CASSLVSGGYGYTF
TRBV28,many,TRBJ2-5,CAVRGYQETQYF
TRBV12-5,few,TRBJ1-2,CASGLVATERQQGYTF
TRBV6-1,few,TRBJ1-5,CATVKEGNQPQHF
TRBV20-1,-,TRBJ1-5,CSARDQLSNQPQHF
TRBV20-1,-,TRBJ1-2,CSARGSTGYYGYTF
TRBV12-5,-,TRBJ2-3,CASGLGLQGDTQYF
TRBV6-2/TRBV6-3,-,TRBJ1-5,CASSYATSDSNQPQHF
TRBV20-1,-,TRBJ2-3,CSATRVGSTSTDTQYF
TRBV20-1,-,TRBJ1-1,CSARDWGAGDLNTEAFF
TRBV6-5,-,TRBJ2-3,CASSHKLLGSRGRSNTDTQYF
TRBV24-1,-,TRBJ2-4,CATSDVGLNIQYF
TRBV3-1,-,TRBJ2-3,CASSQRRATDTQYF
TRBV7-9,-,TRBJ2-5,CASSFERFSSVLRETQYF
TRBV11-2,-,TRBJ2-6,CASRLSSSGANVLTF
TRBV28,-,TRBJ2-7,CATTPSGYTSYEQYF
TRBV3-1,-,TRBJ1-2,CTSSSPSSGRVGYGCTF
TRBV5-1,few,TRBJ2-5,CASSLALGLQETQYF
TRBV24-1,few,TRBJ2-7,CATRDMVYNEQYF
TRBV9,-,TRBJ2-2,CASRLGTANTGELFF
TRBV12-3/TRBV12-4,-,TRBJ1-1,CASRRDTEGEAFF
TRBV5-1,few,TRBJ2-3,CASSLGGDDTDTQYF
TRBV20-1,-,TRBJ2-1,CSASGGGGHNEQFF
TRBV9,-,TRBJ1-1,CASGGGSSEAFF
TRBV3-1,-,TRBJ1-5,CASSQGGRGWQPQHF
TRBV4-3,few,TRBJ1-2,CASSQVGQHNYGYTF
TRBV11-2,-,-,CASSLDRLSWFLAGGHKNEQYF
TRBV6-6,once,TRBJ2-7,CVSSDRSDSGAYEQYF
TRBV6-1,-,TRBJ1-2,CASSEAHGSVYGYTF
TRBV19,-,TRBJ1-4,CASSPAGAPTNEKLFF
TRBV3-1,-,TRBJ2-1,CASRSASGGAQFF